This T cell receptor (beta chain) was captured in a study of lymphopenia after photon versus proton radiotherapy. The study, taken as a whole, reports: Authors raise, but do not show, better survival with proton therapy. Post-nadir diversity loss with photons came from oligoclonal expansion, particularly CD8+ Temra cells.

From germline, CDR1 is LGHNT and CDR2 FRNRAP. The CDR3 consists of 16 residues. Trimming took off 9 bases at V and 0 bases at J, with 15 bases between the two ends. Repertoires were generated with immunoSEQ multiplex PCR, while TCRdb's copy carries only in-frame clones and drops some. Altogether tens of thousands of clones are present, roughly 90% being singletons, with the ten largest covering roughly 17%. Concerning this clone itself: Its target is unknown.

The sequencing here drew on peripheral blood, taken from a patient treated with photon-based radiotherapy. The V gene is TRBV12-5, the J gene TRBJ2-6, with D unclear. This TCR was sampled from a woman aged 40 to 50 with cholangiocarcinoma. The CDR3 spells CARIANLLSGANVLTF. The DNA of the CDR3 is TGTGCTAGAATAGCAAACCTCCTCTCTGGGGCCAACGTCCTGACTTTC.